This TCR beta chain was observed in a study of early T cells in non-severe SARS-CoV-2 infection. Turning to the study itself: The authors sequenced bulk RNA from unsorted whole blood, leaving chains unpaired.

After removal of 3 bases from V and 6 bases from J, the junction contained 7 bases not matched to a gene. CDR1 and CDR2 (germline): MDHEN, SYDVKM. CDR3 length: 14 residues. Individual cDNA molecules were tagged with unique molecular identifiers. From the 5' RACE reads, TCRdb called clonotypes with MiXCR, one entry per CDR3 protein. In the table there are 65,000 to 95,000 distinct CDR3 sequences, about 16% of which are singletons. This TCR derives from an adult who was a healthcare worker with PCR-confirmed SARS-CoV-2 infection or an uninfected control (not recorded which). Sequenced material: whole blood. The rearrangement links TRBV28 to TRBJ2-7; 8 nucleotides line up with TRBD2. The CDR3 loop reads CASSFFSGGVEQYF. As DNA, the CDR3 is TGTGCCAGCAGTTTTTTCAGCGGGGGAGTCGAGCAGTACTTC. Combining the CDR3 with reference TRBV28 and TRBJ2-7 gives the whole variable domain DVKVTQSSRYLVKRTGEKVFLECVQDMDHENMFWYRQDPGLGLRLIYFSYDVKMKEKGDIPEGYSVSREKKERFSLILESASTNQTSMYLCASSFFSGGVEQYFGPGTRLTVT.